The present entry profiles one TCR beta chain with its context. Its cognate antigen is unknown. This sample is part of a study of T cell repertoires in cytomegalovirus infection. Overall study: Used in the study were CMV epitopes, some recently identified and HLA-C-restricted, others well-studied and HLA-B-restricted. Broader study findings: CMV carriers having the relevant HLA were flagged by cumulative public TCR beta family frequency. The ex vivo response was dominated by HLA-C-restricted CMV-specific TCR beta clonotypes.

The V and J ends lost 0 bases and 3 bases, in that order; junction bases with no gene match: 9. CDR3 size: 18 residues. Germline CDR1 and CDR2: SGHNT and YYREEE (reference sequence). TCRdb reanalysed the reads using MiXCR and keeps one entry per CDR3 protein. Among approximately 500,000 distinct CDR3 sequences, 33% were seen once, and the ten largest hold roughly 17%. The receptor was derived from a human donor in good health (CMV status not recorded). Some clones in this sample may be carry-over from other donors' samples. The V gene is TRBV5-4, the J gene TRBJ2-1; 10 bases fit TRBD2. The sample here was cultured PBMCs, taken from culture after CMV antigen stimulation. CDR3 sequence (DNA): TGTGCCAGCAGCTTGGATCCTAGCGGGGGCCTTAACTACAATGAGCAGTTCTTC. Its protein product is CASSLDPSGGLNYNEQFF.